This T cell receptor (beta chain) was documented in a study of blood T cell repertoires in COVID-19. TCRdb's table, derived via immunoSEQ multiplex PCR, lists solely in-frame clones and lacks some. The sample records 200,000 to 250,000 clones, about 82% being singletons. The CDR3 loop spans 14 amino acids. Germline values: CDR1 MDHEN, CDR2 SYDVKM. The ends lost 7 bases at V and 1 base at J; junction bases unmatched: 6. The chain employs TRBV28 and TRBJ1-1, with TRBD1 identical over 7 bases. Sequenced material: PBMCs or T cells enriched from blood (not recorded which). The source of this sequence is a woman aged 45-60 years who had recovered from COVID-19. The CDR3 sequence: CASIPGGWNTEAFF. CDR3 in DNA: TGTGCCAGCATCCCAGGGGGGTGGAACACTGAAGCTTTCTTT. The full variable domain, its missing parts supplied by reference TRBV28 and TRBJ1-1, is DVKVTQSSRYLVKRTGEKVFLECVQDMDHENMFWYRQDPGLGLRLIYFSYDVKMKEKGDIPEGYSVSREKKERFSLILESASTNQTSMYLCASIPGGWNTEAFFGQGTRLTVV.